The rows below give T cell receptor beta chains drawn from one sample of a study of PD-1 blockade in classical Hodgkin lymphoma. The data were produced by immunoSEQ multiplex PCR, yet TCRdb's version contains in-frame clones alone and is incomplete. The table includes around 25,000 clones, more than 65% detected once. This sample comprised peripheral blood mononuclear cells (PBMCs), obtained before the fourth cycle of nivolumab. The receptors were gathered from a human donor with classical Hodgkin lymphoma. Both conserved end residues are part of each CDR3. Each record gives: CDR3 DNA, CDR3 protein, J gene, V gene, clone size, CDR3 length, D gene. The D gene is left open where the match is weak. Part of the rows lack a size; the others show once, few, many or a class for expanded clones.

DNA: TGTGCCAGCAGTTGGGACAGTGCAACTAATGAAAAACTGTTTTTT
CDR3: CASSWDSATNEKLFF
J: TRBJ1-4
V: TRBV6-5
size: .
length: 15
D: TRBD1

DNA: TGTGCCAGCAGCTCCCAAGGACCCACCGAGCAGTACTTC
CDR3: CASSSQGPTEQYF
J: TRBJ2-7
V: TRBV7-6
size: .
length: 13
D: .

DNA: TGTGCCAGCAGTATGCTTCCGCCGGGTCAGCCCCAGCATTTT
CDR3: CASSMLPPGQPQHF
J: TRBJ1-5
V: TRBV27
size: .
length: 14
D: .

DNA: TGCAGCGTTGAAGGTACCCCGTCAGGGCGAGATACGCAGTATTTT
CDR3: CSVEGTPSGRDTQYF
J: TRBJ2-3
V: TRBV29-1
size: once
length: 15
D: .

DNA: TGTGCCAGCTCGCGGGCGCGCGGCACTGAAGCTTTCTTT
CDR3: CASSRARGTEAFF
J: TRBJ1-1
V: TRBV18
size: once
length: 13
D: .

DNA: TGTGCCAGCAGTTACCTTGGTACGAGGGGAGGAGATGAGCAGTTCTTC
CDR3: CASSYLGTRGGDEQFF
J: TRBJ2-1
V: TRBV6-5
size: .
length: 16
D: .

DNA: TGTGCCTGGCAGAACACTGAAGCTTTCTTT
CDR3: CAWQNTEAFF
J: TRBJ1-1
V: TRBV30
size: .
length: 10
D: .

DNA: TGTGCCATCAGTGAGGGACAGGGGTACCAAGAGACCCAGTACTTC
CDR3: CAISEGQGYQETQYF
J: TRBJ2-5
V: TRBV10-3
size: once
length: 15
D: TRBD1

DNA: TGTGCCAGCAGCTCCCCTGGACAGGGGGGCTACGAGACCCAGTACTTC
CDR3: CASSSPGQGGYETQYF
J: TRBJ2-5
V: TRBV11-1
size: .
length: 16
D: TRBD1

DNA: TGTGCCATCAGTGAGTCGGGGTCAGCATCTTGGGGCTACACCTTC
CDR3: CAISESGSASWGYTF
J: TRBJ1-2
V: TRBV10-3
size: .
length: 15
D: .

DNA: TGTGCCAGCACCCTGTCGGGACTAGCGGGAGACAATGAGCAGTTCTTC
CDR3: CASTLSGLAGDNEQFF
J: TRBJ2-1
V: TRBV27
size: .
length: 16
D: TRBD2

DNA: TGTGCCAGTAGCGGGACCTCCGAAAGGGCTTTCTTT
CDR3: CASSGTSERAFF
J: TRBJ1-1
V: TRBV19
size: .
length: 12
D: .

DNA: TGTGCCAGCAGCTTAGGAGTGGCGGAGTACAATGAGCAGTTCTTC
CDR3: CASSLGVAEYNEQFF
J: TRBJ2-1
V: TRBV11-2
size: .
length: 15
D: .

DNA: TGTGCCAGCAGCTTACGCCGGGACCTAGATACGCAGTATTTT
CDR3: CASSLRRDLDTQYF
J: TRBJ2-3
V: TRBV7-9
size: .
length: 14
D: .

DNA: TGTGCCAGCAGTGGATGGGACAGGGTGTCTGATGAGCAGTTCTTC
CDR3: CASSGWDRVSDEQFF
J: TRBJ2-1
V: TRBV28
size: .
length: 15
D: TRBD1

DNA: TGTGCCAGCATCAGCGGGGGGGTTGCAGATACGCAGTATTTT
CDR3: CASISGGVADTQYF
J: TRBJ2-3
V: TRBV27
size: .
length: 14
D: TRBD2

DNA: TGTGCCAGTAGTATTGAGGGAGGGCCGATGAACGAGCAGTACTTC
CDR3: CASSIEGGPMNEQYF
J: TRBJ2-7
V: TRBV19
size: .
length: 15
D: TRBD2

DNA: TGCAGCGTTGAAAAAACAGCCGGCGAGACCCAGTACTTC
CDR3: CSVEKTAGETQYF
J: TRBJ2-5
V: TRBV29-1
size: .
length: 13
D: .

DNA: TGTGCCAGCAGACGAGGCGACAGGGAGAACACTGAAGCTTTCTTT
CDR3: CASRRGDRENTEAFF
J: TRBJ1-1
V: TRBV7-9
size: once
length: 15
D: TRBD1

DNA: TGTGCCAGCAGCCCAAAGGGGGGGAGCTCGGGACTCGACGGTGAGCAGTTCTTC
CDR3: CASSPKGGSSGLDGEQFF
J: TRBJ2-1
V: TRBV7-9
size: .
length: 18
D: .

DNA: TGCAGTGCTACCAAGAACACTGAAGCTTTCTTT
CDR3: CSATKNTEAFF
J: TRBJ1-1
V: TRBV20-1
size: .
length: 11
D: .

DNA: TGTGCCAGCTCACCGGGGTCCGCGACAGGGCTCTATGGCTACACCTTC
CDR3: CASSPGSATGLYGYTF
J: TRBJ1-2
V: TRBV18
size: few
length: 16
D: TRBD1

DNA: TGTGCCAGCAGTGATCAGGGGTCAGATACGCAGTATTTT
CDR3: CASSDQGSDTQYF
J: TRBJ2-3
V: TRBV2
size: .
length: 13
D: .

DNA: TGTGCCAGCAGCGCCCAACAGGGATGGGAGACCCAGTACTTC
CDR3: CASSAQQGWETQYF
J: TRBJ2-5
V: TRBV11-3
size: .
length: 14
D: .

DNA: TGTGCCAGCTCACCGGGACTAAATGACGAGCAGTACTTC
CDR3: CASSPGLNDEQYF
J: TRBJ2-7
V: TRBV18
size: .
length: 13
D: TRBD2

DNA: TGTGCCAGCTCACCAACAATTCAAGGGACAGGGGAGTTC
CDR3: CASSPTIQGTGEF
J: TRBJ2-7
V: TRBV18
size: .
length: 13
D: TRBD1

DNA: TGTGCCAGCAGCTCCGGACTGAATCAGCCCCAGCATTTT
CDR3: CASSSGLNQPQHF
J: TRBJ1-5
V: TRBV7-8
size: once
length: 13
D: .

DNA: TGTGCCACTTCTCCGGCGGGGGGCTATGGCTACACCTTC
CDR3: CATSPAGGYGYTF
J: TRBJ1-2
V: TRBV27
size: .
length: 13
D: .

DNA: TGTGCCAGCAGCAACCAGGAGAACACTGAAGCTTTCTTT
CDR3: CASSNQENTEAFF
J: TRBJ1-1
V: TRBV2
size: .
length: 13
D: .

DNA: TGTGCCAGCAGCTTACCACCTCCACCGGGACACCCCACAGATACGCAGTATTTT
CDR3: CASSLPPPPGHPTDTQYF
J: TRBJ2-3
V: TRBV7-9
size: .
length: 18
D: .

DNA: TGTGCCATCAGTGAGTTCGGGACAACAAATCAGCCCCAGCATTTT
CDR3: CAISEFGTTNQPQHF
J: TRBJ1-5
V: TRBV10-3
size: few
length: 15
D: .

DNA: TGTGCCACCAGCAGAGTTGATGATACGCAGTATTTT
CDR3: CATSRVDDTQYF
J: TRBJ2-3
V: TRBV15
size: .
length: 12
D: .

DNA: TGTGCCAGCAGCTTTCGAGGATGGGGAGTCCGGGAGACCCAGTACTTC
CDR3: CASSFRGWGVRETQYF
J: TRBJ2-5
V: TRBV11-1
size: .
length: 16
D: .

DNA: TGTGCCAGCAGTAGCAACAGGGGCCCGAATCAGCCCCAGCATTTT
CDR3: CASSSNRGPNQPQHF
J: TRBJ1-5
V: TRBV28
size: .
length: 15
D: TRBD1

DNA: TGTGCCAGCAGCCAGGACGGATCCTCCTACAATGAGCAGTTCTTC
CDR3: CASSQDGSSYNEQFF
J: TRBJ2-1
V: TRBV7-2
size: .
length: 15
D: .

DNA: TGTGCCAGCAGCCCGACCCGACAGTTAGCCACAGATACGCAGTATTTT
CDR3: CASSPTRQLATDTQYF
J: TRBJ2-3
V: TRBV7-9
size: .
length: 16
D: .

DNA: TGTGCCAGCAGATCAACAGGGAGGTGGTCGAACACTGAAGCTTTCTTT
CDR3: CASRSTGRWSNTEAFF
J: TRBJ1-1
V: TRBV28
size: once
length: 16
D: .

DNA: TGTGCCAGCAGTTTTCCCCCAGGGAATGAGCAGTTCTTC
CDR3: CASSFPPGNEQFF
J: TRBJ2-1
V: TRBV27
size: .
length: 13
D: .

DNA: TGTGCCAGCAGCTTACGGACTCAGGGCCCGAGCTCCTACAATGAGCAGTTCTTC
CDR3: CASSLRTQGPSSYNEQFF
J: TRBJ2-1
V: TRBV7-9
size: .
length: 18
D: .

DNA: TGTGCCAGCACCGCGGGCGGGGGGGGCGAGCAGTACTTC
CDR3: CASTAGGGGEQYF
J: TRBJ2-7
V: TRBV2
size: .
length: 13
D: TRBD2

DNA: TGTGCCAGCAGTCCGGCCGGGACCCCAAACTCCTACGAGCAGTACTTC
CDR3: CASSPAGTPNSYEQYF
J: TRBJ2-7
V: TRBV28
size: .
length: 16
D: .

DNA: TGTGCCAGCAGCCCTGGGGCCTTAGCGGGAGGGAGCACAGATACGCAGTATTTT
CDR3: CASSPGALAGGSTDTQYF
J: TRBJ2-3
V: TRBV7-2
size: .
length: 18
D: TRBD2

DNA: TGTGCCTGGAACCTCGGGACTAGTGGGTCAGATACGCAGTATTTT
CDR3: CAWNLGTSGSDTQYF
J: TRBJ2-3
V: TRBV30
size: .
length: 15
D: TRBD2

DNA: TGTGCCAGCAGTAGGAGCGGGGAGAGCACAGATACGCAGTATTTT
CDR3: CASSRSGESTDTQYF
J: TRBJ2-3
V: TRBV5-4
size: .
length: 15
D: TRBD2

DNA: TGCAGCGTCCGTATCGGGACAGGGGAGGTCGAGCAGTACTTC
CDR3: CSVRIGTGEVEQYF
J: TRBJ2-7
V: TRBV29-1
size: .
length: 14
D: TRBD1

DNA: TGTGCCAGCTCGCCAGAGTATGGACTAGCGGAAGAGACCCAGTACTTC
CDR3: CASSPEYGLAEETQYF
J: TRBJ2-5
V: TRBV18
size: .
length: 16
D: TRBD2

DNA: TGTGCCAGCAGCTTAGGTGTCGGTTCGAGCTCCTACAATGAGCAGTTCTTC
CDR3: CASSLGVGSSSYNEQFF
J: TRBJ2-1
V: TRBV7-9
size: .
length: 17
D: .

DNA: TGTGCCAGCAGCTTAGAACGGGTCCGGGGGGAGACCCAGTACTTC
CDR3: CASSLERVRGETQYF
J: TRBJ2-5
V: TRBV7-9
size: .
length: 15
D: .

DNA: TGCGCCACCAGGGCGAACACCGGGGAGCTGTTTTTT
CDR3: CATRANTGELFF
J: TRBJ2-2
V: TRBV5-1
size: .
length: 12
D: .

DNA: TGTGCCAGCAGTTTCCACGCGGGGACTAGAGTGCCCGAGACCCAGTACTTC
CDR3: CASSFHAGTRVPETQYF
J: TRBJ2-5
V: TRBV27
size: .
length: 17
D: TRBD2

DNA: TGTGCCTGGCTCAAGGGCGGGGAGACCGGGGAGCTGTTTTTT
CDR3: CAWLKGGETGELFF
J: TRBJ2-2
V: TRBV30
size: once
length: 14
D: .

DNA: TGTGCCATCATCTTTGACACGGCCCCTTTGCCCTACGAGCAGTACTTC
CDR3: CAIIFDTAPLPYEQYF
J: TRBJ2-7
V: TRBV10-3
size: .
length: 16
D: .